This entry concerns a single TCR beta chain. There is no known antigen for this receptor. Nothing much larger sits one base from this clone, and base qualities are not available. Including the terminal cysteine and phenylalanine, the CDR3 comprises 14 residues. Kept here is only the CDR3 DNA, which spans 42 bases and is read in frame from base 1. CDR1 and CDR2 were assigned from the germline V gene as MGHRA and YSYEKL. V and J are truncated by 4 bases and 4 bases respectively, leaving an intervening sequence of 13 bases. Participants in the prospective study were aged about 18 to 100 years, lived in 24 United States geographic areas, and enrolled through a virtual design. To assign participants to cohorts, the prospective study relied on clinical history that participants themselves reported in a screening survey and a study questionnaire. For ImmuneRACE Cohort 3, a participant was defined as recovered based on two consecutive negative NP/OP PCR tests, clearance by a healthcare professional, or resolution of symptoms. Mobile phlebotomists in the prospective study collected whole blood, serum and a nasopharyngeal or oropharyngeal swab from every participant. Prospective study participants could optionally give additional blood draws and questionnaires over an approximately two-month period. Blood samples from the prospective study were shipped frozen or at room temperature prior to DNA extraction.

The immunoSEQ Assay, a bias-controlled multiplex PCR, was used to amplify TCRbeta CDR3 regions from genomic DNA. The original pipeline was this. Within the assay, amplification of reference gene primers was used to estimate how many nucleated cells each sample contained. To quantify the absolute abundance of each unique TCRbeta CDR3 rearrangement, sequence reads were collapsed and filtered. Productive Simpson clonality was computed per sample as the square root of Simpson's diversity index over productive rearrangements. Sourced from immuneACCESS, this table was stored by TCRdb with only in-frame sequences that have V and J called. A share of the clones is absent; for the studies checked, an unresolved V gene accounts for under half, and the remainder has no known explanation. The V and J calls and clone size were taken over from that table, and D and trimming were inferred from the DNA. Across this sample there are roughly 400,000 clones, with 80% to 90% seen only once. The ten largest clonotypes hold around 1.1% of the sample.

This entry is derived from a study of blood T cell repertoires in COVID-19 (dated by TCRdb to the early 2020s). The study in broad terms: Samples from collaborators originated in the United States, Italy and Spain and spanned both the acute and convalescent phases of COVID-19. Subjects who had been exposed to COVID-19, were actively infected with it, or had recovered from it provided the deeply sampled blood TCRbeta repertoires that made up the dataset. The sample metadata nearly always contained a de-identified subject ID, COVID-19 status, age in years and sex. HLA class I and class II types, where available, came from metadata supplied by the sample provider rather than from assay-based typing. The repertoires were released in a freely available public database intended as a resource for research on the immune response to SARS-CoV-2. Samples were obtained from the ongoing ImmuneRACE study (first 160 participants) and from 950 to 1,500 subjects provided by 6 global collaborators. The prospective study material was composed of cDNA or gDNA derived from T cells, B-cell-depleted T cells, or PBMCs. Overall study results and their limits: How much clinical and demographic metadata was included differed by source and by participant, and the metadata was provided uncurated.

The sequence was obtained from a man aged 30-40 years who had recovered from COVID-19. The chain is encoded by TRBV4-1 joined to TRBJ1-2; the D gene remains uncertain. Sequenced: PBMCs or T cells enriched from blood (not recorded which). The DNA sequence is TGCGCCAGCAGCCGGGTCGCCGGGGTCTATGGCTACACCTTC. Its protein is CASSRVAGVYGYTF.